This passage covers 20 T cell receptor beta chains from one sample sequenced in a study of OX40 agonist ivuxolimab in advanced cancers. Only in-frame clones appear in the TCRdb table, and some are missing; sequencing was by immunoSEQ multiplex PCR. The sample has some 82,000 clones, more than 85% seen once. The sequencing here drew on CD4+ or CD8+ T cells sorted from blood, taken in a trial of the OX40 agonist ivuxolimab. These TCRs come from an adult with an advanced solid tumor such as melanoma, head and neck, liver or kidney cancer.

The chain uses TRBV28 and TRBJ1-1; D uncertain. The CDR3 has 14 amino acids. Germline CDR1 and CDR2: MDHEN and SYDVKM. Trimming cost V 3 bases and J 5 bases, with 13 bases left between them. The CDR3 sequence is CASSLTPGRTEAFF. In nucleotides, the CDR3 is TGTGCCAGCAGTTTGACCCCTGGCAGGACTGAAGCTTTCTTT.

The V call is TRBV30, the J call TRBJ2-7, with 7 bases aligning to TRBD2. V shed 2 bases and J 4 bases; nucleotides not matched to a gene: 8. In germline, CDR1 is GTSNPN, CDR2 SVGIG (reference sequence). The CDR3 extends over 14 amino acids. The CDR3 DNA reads TGTGCCTGGAGTAGAGTGTGGCGGGAGTACGAGCAGTACTTC. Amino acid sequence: CAWSRVWREYEQYF.

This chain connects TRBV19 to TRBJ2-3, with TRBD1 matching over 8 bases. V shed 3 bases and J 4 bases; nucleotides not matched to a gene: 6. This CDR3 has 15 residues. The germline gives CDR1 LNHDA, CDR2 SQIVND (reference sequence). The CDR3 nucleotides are TGTGCCAGTAGTATTCGACAGGGGTTATCAGATACGCAGTATTTT. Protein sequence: CASSIRQGLSDTQYF. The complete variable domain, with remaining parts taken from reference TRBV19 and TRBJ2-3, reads DGGITQSPKYLFRKEGQNVTLSCEQNLNHDAMYWYRQDPGQGLRLIYYSQIVNDFQKGDIAEGYSVSREKKESFPLTVTSAQKNPTAFYLCASSIRQGLSDTQYFGPGTRLTVL.

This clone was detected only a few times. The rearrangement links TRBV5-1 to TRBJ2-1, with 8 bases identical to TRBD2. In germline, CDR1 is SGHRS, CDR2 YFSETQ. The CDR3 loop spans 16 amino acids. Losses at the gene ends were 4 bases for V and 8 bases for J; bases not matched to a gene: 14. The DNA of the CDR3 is TGCGCCAGCAGCCAAACGGGACTAGGCCGGTCAGATGAGCAGTTCTTC. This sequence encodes CASSQTGLGRSDEQFF.

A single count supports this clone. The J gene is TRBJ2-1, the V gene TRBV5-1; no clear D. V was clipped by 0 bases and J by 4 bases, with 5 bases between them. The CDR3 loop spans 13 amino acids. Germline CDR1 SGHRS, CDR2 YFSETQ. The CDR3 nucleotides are TGCGCCAGCAGCTTGGCCATATACAATGAGCAGTTCTTC. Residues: CASSLAIYNEQFF.

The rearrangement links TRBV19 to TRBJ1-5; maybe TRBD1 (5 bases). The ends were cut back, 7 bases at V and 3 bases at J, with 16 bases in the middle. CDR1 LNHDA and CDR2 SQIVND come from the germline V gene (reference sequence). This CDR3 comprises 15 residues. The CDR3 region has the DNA TGTGCCAGTACCCCCGGGGGAGGGTCCAATCAGCCCCAGCATTTT. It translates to CASTPGGGSNQPQHF.

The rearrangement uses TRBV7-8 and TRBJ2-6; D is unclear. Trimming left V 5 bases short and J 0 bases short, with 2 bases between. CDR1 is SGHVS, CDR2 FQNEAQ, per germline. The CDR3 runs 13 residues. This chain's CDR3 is CASSSSGANVLTF. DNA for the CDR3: TGTGCCAGCAGCAGCTCTGGGGCCAACGTCCTGACTTTC.

As DNA, the CDR3 is TGTGCCAGCAGCGCGGGACTAGCGGGTAACCTAGCCAAAAACATTCAGTACTTC. Translating it yields CASSAGLAGNLAKNIQYF. The chain combines TRBV7-9 with TRBJ2-4, with 12 bases matching TRBD2. This CDR3 contains 18 residues. Germline values: CDR1 SEHNR, CDR2 FQNEAQ (reference sequence). J was trimmed by 0 bases and V by 5 bases; bases with no gene match: 8.

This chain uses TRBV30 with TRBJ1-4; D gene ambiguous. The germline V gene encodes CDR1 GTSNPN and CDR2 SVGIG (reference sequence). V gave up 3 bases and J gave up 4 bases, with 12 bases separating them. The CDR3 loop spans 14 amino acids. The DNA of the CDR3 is TGTGCCTGGAGGAGGGTAGGGTTTAATGAAAAACTGTTTTTT. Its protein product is CAWRRVGFNEKLFF.

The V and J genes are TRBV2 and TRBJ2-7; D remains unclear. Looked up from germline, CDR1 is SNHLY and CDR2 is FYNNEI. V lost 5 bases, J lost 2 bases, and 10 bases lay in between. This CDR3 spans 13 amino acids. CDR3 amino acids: CASSYTETYEQYF. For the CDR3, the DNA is TGTGCCAGCAGTTATACTGAGACCTACGAGCAGTACTTC.

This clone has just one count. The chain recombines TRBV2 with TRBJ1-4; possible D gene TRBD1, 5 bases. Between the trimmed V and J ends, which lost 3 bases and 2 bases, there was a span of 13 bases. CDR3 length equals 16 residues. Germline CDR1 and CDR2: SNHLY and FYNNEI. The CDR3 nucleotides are TGTGCCAGCAGTGAGCGCCAGGGAGGGACTAATGAAAAACTGTTTTTT. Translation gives CASSERQGGTNEKLFF. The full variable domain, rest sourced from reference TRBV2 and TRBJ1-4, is EPEVTQTPSHQVTQMGQEVILRCVPISNHLYFYWYRQILGQKVEFLVSFYNNEISEKSEIFDDQFSVERPDGSNFTLKIRSTKLEDSAMYFCASSERQGGTNEKLFFGSGTQLSVL.

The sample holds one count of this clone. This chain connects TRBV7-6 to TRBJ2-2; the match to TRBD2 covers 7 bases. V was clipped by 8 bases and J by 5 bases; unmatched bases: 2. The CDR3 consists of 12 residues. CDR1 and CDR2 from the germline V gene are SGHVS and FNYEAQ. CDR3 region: CASWGGTGELFF. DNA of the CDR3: TGTGCCAGCTGGGGGGGGACCGGGGAGCTGTTTTTT.

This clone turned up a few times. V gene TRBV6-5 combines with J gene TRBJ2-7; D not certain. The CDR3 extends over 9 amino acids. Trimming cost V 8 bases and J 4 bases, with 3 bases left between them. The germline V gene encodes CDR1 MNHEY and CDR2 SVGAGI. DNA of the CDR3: TGTGCCAGCGGGTACGAGCAGTACTTC. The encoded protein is CASGYEQYF.

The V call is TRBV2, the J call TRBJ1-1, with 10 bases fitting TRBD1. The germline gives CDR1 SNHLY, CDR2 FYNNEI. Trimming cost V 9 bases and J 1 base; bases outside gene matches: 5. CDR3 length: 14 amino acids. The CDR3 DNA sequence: TGTGCCAGTAGCAGACAGGGGGCGAACACTGAAGCTTTCTTT. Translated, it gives CASSRQGANTEAFF.

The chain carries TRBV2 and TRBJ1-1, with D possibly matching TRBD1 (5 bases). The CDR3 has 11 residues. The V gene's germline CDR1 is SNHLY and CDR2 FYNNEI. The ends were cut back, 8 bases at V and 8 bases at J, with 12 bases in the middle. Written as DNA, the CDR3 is TGTGCCAGCTTATTGTGGGGGGAAGCTTTCTTT. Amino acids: CASLLWGEAFF.

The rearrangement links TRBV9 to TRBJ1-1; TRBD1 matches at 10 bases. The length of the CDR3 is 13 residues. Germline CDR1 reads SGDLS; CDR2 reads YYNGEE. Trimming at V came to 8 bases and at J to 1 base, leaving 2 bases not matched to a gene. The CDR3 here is CARTGGENTEAFF. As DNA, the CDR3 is TGTGCCAGGACAGGGGGCGAGAACACTGAAGCTTTCTTT.

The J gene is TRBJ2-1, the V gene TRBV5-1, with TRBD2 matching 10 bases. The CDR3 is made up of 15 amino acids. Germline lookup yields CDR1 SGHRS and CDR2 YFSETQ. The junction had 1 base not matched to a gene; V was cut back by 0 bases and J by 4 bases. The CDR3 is CASSLGTSGYNEQFF. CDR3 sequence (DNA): TGCGCCAGCAGCTTGGGGACTAGCGGATACAATGAGCAGTTCTTC. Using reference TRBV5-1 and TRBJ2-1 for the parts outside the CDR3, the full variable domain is KAGVTQTPRYLIKTRGQQVTLSCSPISGHRSVSWYQQTPGQGLQFLFEYFSETQRNKGNFPGRFSGRQFSNSRSEMNVSTLELGDSALYLCASSLGTSGYNEQFFGPGTRLTVL.

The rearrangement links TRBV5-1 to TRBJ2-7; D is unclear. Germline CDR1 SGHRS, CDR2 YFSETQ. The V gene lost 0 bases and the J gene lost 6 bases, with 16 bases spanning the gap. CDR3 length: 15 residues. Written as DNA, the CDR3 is TGCGCCAGCAGCTTGGTTTCTGGTCCTACGAGCGAGCAGTACTTC. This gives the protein CASSLVSGPTSEQYF.

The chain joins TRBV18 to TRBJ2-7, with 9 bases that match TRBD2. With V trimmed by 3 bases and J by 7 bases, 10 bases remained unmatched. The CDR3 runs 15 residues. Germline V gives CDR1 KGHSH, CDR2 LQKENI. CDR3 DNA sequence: TGTGCCAGCTCACCTGAAGCGGGAGGATCGTTAGAGCAGTACTTC. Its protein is CASSPEAGGSLEQYF.

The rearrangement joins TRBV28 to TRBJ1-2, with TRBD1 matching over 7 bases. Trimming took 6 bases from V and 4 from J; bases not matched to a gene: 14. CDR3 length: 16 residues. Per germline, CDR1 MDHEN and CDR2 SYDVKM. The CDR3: CASRSSQGGKGYGYTF. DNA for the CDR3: TGTGCCAGCAGGTCCTCTCAAGGGGGCAAGGGCTATGGCTACACCTTC.